The clone carrying this TCR beta chain was observed a handful of times. Together with a sample-barcoded 5' primer, a J-beta primer mix was included in a second PCR lasting about 6 to 11 cycles. Using its own MiXCR run on the 5' RACE reads, TCRdb lists one record per CDR3 protein. The sample yields more than 650,000 distinct CDR3 sequences, around 24% seen once. Per sample, a minimum of 6.5 million PBMCs were isolated. With 6 bases clipped from V and 7 bases from J, the junction kept 8 bases outside the gene matches. In germline, CDR1 is SEHNR, CDR2 FQNEAQ (reference sequence). The CDR3 sequence is 14 residues long. This sample was taken from a study of blood T cells in healthy people across ages. These records were also assigned to another study, of T cells of mothers and their children. Turning to that study: Overlap measured in related mother-child pairs was slightly, non-significantly higher than in unrelated pairs.

The source material was blood. This TCR was sampled from a boy aged 10-17 years in good health. The V gene is TRBV7-9, the J gene TRBJ2-1; the match to TRBD2 covers 8 bases. In DNA, the CDR3 is TGTGCCAGCAGTACGGGGGGGCTGAGAAATGAGCAGTTCTTC. It translates to CASSTGGLRNEQFF.